These 23 T cell receptor beta chains were sequenced from one sample in a study of shared clonotypes between healthy human individuals. Sequencing was performed with immunoSEQ multiplex PCR; in TCRdb, only in-frame clones are kept and a portion is missing. Among around 370,000 clones listed, about 96% were seen once. The sequenced sample was memory CD8+ T cells sorted from blood. Documented subset: CD45RO+ cells pooled with CCR7-negative TemRA cells. These receptors all stem from a man under 40 in good health.

On this clone itself: The junction does not match germline at one end; this may be a read error. CDR3 residues: CASSLLAGDETGTQYF. In DNA, the CDR3 is TGTGCTAGCAGCCTTCTAGCGGGAGATGAGACTGGGACCCAGTACTTC. The V gene is TRBV7-7, the J gene TRBJ2-5; 10 nucleotides match TRBD2. The CDR3 spans 16 residues. Germline V gene lookup returns CDR1 SSHAT and CDR2 FNYEAQ (reference sequence). Drawing the rest from reference TRBV7-7 and TRBJ2-5, the complete variable domain is GAGVSQSPRYKVTKRGQDVTLRCDPISSHATLYWYQQALGQGPEFLTYFNYEAQPDKSGLPSDRFSAERPEGSISTLTIQRTEQRDSAMYRCASSLLAGDETGTQYFGPGTRLLVL.

CDR3 DNA sequence: TGTGCCAGCAGCCCGACAGGGGATGACGGCTACACCTTC. Translated, it gives CASSPTGDDGYTF. V usage is TRBV5-6 and J usage is TRBJ1-2; 8 bases are shared with TRBD1. The CDR3 sequence is 13 residues long. V lost 4 bases, J lost 8 bases, and 7 bases stayed unmatched. The germline V gene has CDR1 SGHDT and CDR2 YYEEEE.

The chain carries TRBV28 and TRBJ2-7; D might be TRBD2 (6 bases). CDR1 is MDHEN and CDR2 is SYDVKM in the germline V gene. There are 16 residues in the CDR3. V was clipped by 2 bases and J by 0 bases, with 14 bases between them. DNA for the CDR3: TGTGCCAGCAGTTTAGCCCACGCGGGGAGCTCCTACGAGCAGTACTTC. This translates into CASSLAHAGSSYEQYF.

The rearrangement uses TRBV28 and TRBJ1-1; D remains unclear. V was trimmed by 2 bases and J by 6 bases, leaving 4 bases between them. Germline loops: CDR1 MDHEN, CDR2 SYDVKM. This CDR3 spans 11 amino acids. The CDR3 spells CASSLRSEAFF. The CDR3 nucleotides are TGTGCCAGCAGTTTAAGGTCTGAAGCTTTCTTT.

The gene calls are TRBV7-9 and TRBJ2-7; TRBD2 is a possible D gene (6 bases). Germline V gene data show CDR1 as SEHNR and CDR2 as FQNEAQ (reference sequence). V was pared by 6 bases and J by 2 bases, with 14 bases between. The CDR3 extends over 14 amino acids. The CDR3 DNA follows: TGTGCCAGCAGGCCATCCGGGACTGCCTACGAGCAGTACTTC. Residues: CASRPSGTAYEQYF. Full variable domain (remainder filled in from reference TRBV7-9 and TRBJ2-7): DTGVSQNPRHKITKRGQNVTFRCDPISEHNRLYWYRQTLGQGPEFLTYFQNEAQLEKSRLLSDRFSAERPKGSFSTLEIQRTEQGDSAMYLCASRPSGTAYEQYFGPGTRLTVT.

J is TRBJ1-4 and V is TRBV28; D is unresolved. CDR1 and CDR2 from the germline V gene are MDHEN and SYDVKM. Trimming left V 3 bases short and J 7 bases short, with 12 bases between. The CDR3 has 14 residues. DNA for the CDR3: TGTGCCAGCAGTTTTGGAGTGGTAACTGAAAAACTGTTTTTT. It codes for CASSFGVVTEKLFF.

The chain carries TRBV2 and TRBJ2-7; D may be TRBD2 (6 bases). The V end was cut by 0 bases, the J end by 4 bases, with 22 bases between. This CDR3 comprises 18 residues. Germline CDR1 and CDR2: SNHLY and FYNNEI. The CDR3 loop reads CASSEAGYGTPNIYEQYF. The CDR3 DNA is TGTGCCAGCAGTGAAGCGGGATACGGGACTCCGAACATTTACGAGCAGTACTTC. The whole variable domain, remainder taken from reference TRBV2 and TRBJ2-7, is EPEVTQTPSHQVTQMGQEVILRCVPISNHLYFYWYRQILGQKVEFLVSFYNNEISEKSEIFDDQFSVERPDGSNFTLKIRSTKLEDSAMYFCASSEAGYGTPNIYEQYFGPGTRLTVT.

CDR3 loop: CASRNGAGAGYEQYF. The CDR3 DNA reads as TGTGCCAGCCGAAATGGGGCGGGAGCTGGGTACGAGCAGTACTTC. The chain combines TRBV28 with TRBJ2-7; 7 nucleotides match TRBD2. The CDR3 totals 15 residues. CDR1 is MDHEN and CDR2 is SYDVKM in the germline V gene. V was pared by 8 bases and J by 4 bases, with 14 bases of the junction left unmatched.

The genes are TRBV6-6 and TRBJ2-2; D not certain. The length of the CDR3 is 15 residues. V was shortened by 7 bases and J by 0 bases, with 12 bases between the two germline ends. CDR1 and CDR2 (germline): MNHNY, SVGAGI (reference sequence). The CDR3 DNA is TGTGCCAGCATGAAGGTGTGGACGAACACCGGGGAGCTGTTTTTT. Translation: CASMKVWTNTGELFF.

DNA of the CDR3: TGTGCCATCAGTGATGGGGACAGGGGCGAGCAGTACTTC. It encodes CAISDGDRGEQYF. This chain uses TRBV10-3 with TRBJ2-7; TRBD1 matches at 10 bases. The CDR3 spans 13 residues. CDR1 and CDR2 from the germline V gene are ENHRY and SYGVKD. Losses at the gene ends were 3 bases for V and 6 bases for J; bases not matched to a gene: 2.

This chain links TRBV28 with TRBJ1-4; D is perhaps TRBD1 (5 bases). Germline lookup yields CDR1 MDHEN and CDR2 SYDVKM. Trimming removed 6 bases at V and 7 bases at J, with 33 bases between. The CDR3 totals 20 residues. The CDR3 DNA is TGTGCCAGCAGCCTCGAGGTTTGGGGCAGTAAGGTTTTTCGTGGTGAAAAACTGTTTTTT. This gives the protein CASSLEVWGSKVFRGEKLFF.

The chain employs TRBV21-1 and TRBJ2-7. TRBV21-1 is given as a pseudogene. The CDR3 runs 18 residues. CDR3 coding DNA: TGTGCCAGCCGGGGCGACATCATCACCGGGGCAGTCTCCTACGAGCAGTACTTC. Amino acid sequence: CASRGDIITGAVSYEQYF.

The V and J genes are TRBV19 and TRBJ2-1; 7 nucleotides agree with TRBD2. Trimming at V came to 5 bases and at J to 1 base, leaving 2 bases not matched to a gene. Looked up from germline, CDR1 is LNHDA and CDR2 is SQIVND (reference sequence). There are 14 residues in the CDR3. The CDR3 loop is CASSYSGSYNEQFF. CDR3 DNA sequence: TGTGCCAGTAGTTATAGCGGGTCCTACAATGAGCAGTTCTTC.

J is TRBJ2-5 and V is TRBV11-2, with 10 bases that match TRBD2. Germline lookup yields CDR1 SGHAT and CDR2 FQNNGV. This CDR3 region has 14 residues. Trimming cost V 1 base and J 4 bases; bases outside gene matches: 0. CDR3 coding DNA: TGTGCCAGCAGCTTAGGACTAGCGGGAGAGACCCAGTACTTC. Protein sequence: CASSLGLAGETQYF. Combining the CDR3 with reference TRBV11-2 and TRBJ2-5 gives the whole variable domain EAGVAQSPRYKIIEKRQSVAFWCNPISGHATLYWYQQILGQGPKLLIQFQNNGVVDDSQLPKDRFSAERLKGVDSTLKIQPAKLEDSAVYLCASSLGLAGETQYFGPGTRLLVL.

The chain couples TRBV2 to TRBJ2-1; D not resolved. Per germline, CDR1 SNHLY and CDR2 FYNNEI. The V gene lost 7 bases and the J gene lost 0 bases, with 7 bases spanning the gap. This CDR3 comprises 13 residues. CDR3 residues: CASKTDSYNEQFF. The CDR3 DNA reads TGTGCCAGCAAGACGGACTCCTACAATGAGCAGTTCTTC.

This clone was seen once. CDR3 DNA sequence: TGTGCCAGTGGGGGGGGGTATAGCAATCAGCCCCAGCATTTT. This gives the protein CASGGGYSNQPQHF. J is TRBJ1-5 and V is TRBV19; possibly TRBD1 for D (5 bases). Germline loops: CDR1 LNHDA, CDR2 SQIVND (reference sequence). Trimming pared 8 bases from V and 0 bases from J, leaving 11 bases between. This CDR3 has 14 residues. Full variable domain (rest looked up from reference TRBV19 and TRBJ1-5): DGGITQSPKYLFRKEGQNVTLSCEQNLNHDAMYWYRQDPGQGLRLIYYSQIVNDFQKGDIAEGYSVSREKKESFPLTVTSAQKNPTAFYLCASGGGYSNQPQHFGDGTRLSIL.

J is TRBJ1-2 and V is TRBV19; 8 nucleotides align to TRBD1. The germline V gene encodes CDR1 LNHDA and CDR2 SQIVND (reference sequence). There are 13 residues in the CDR3. Trimming took 4 bases from V and 3 from J; bases not matched to a gene: 1. The CDR3 is CASSTRGHYGYTF. The CDR3 DNA follows: TGTGCCAGTAGTACCAGGGGGCACTATGGCTACACCTTC.

CDR3 sequence reads: CASSYSLSDTQYF. CDR3 sequence (DNA): TGTGCCAGCAGTTACTCGCTGTCAGATACGCAGTATTTT. The V and J genes are TRBV6-6 and TRBJ2-3; D not resolved. CDR3 size: 13 residues. V was cut by 0 bases and J by 4 bases, with 5 bases left in between. Germline loops: CDR1 MNHNY, CDR2 SVGAGI (reference sequence).

The chain recombines TRBV30 with TRBJ2-1; 9 nucleotides align to TRBD1. The V segment lost 0 bases and the J segment 4 bases; nucleotides outside the gene matches: 7. The CDR3 runs 16 residues. The germline gives CDR1 GTSNPN, CDR2 SVGIG (reference sequence). This CDR3 is CAWSVLPGTGYNEQFF. In nucleotides, the CDR3 is TGTGCCTGGAGTGTTCTACCCGGGACAGGGTACAATGAGCAGTTCTTC.

The chain couples TRBV7-2 to TRBJ2-7; 10 bases map to TRBD2. V was clipped by 6 bases and J by 3 bases; unmatched bases: 8. Germline CDR1 SGHTA, CDR2 FQGNSA. This CDR3 is 15 amino acids long. This chain's CDR3 is CASSLTSGTIYEQYF. As DNA, the CDR3 is TGTGCCAGCAGTCTAACTAGCGGGACCATCTACGAGCAGTACTTC.

The V gene is TRBV5-6, the J gene TRBJ2-7; no clear D gene. Germline CDR1 and CDR2: SGHDT and YYEEEE. Trimming took off 1 base at V and 2 bases at J, with 10 bases between the two ends. This CDR3 spans 14 amino acids. The CDR3 here is CASSLRSSTYEQYF. CDR3 sequence (DNA): TGTGCCAGCAGCTTGAGAAGTTCCACCTACGAGCAGTACTTC.

The V call is TRBV28, the J call TRBJ1-1; no definite D call. Germline CDR1 is MDHEN and CDR2 is SYDVKM. V was cut by 1 base and J by 5 bases, with 11 bases left in between. The CDR3 extends over 14 amino acids. CDR3 region: CASSLLSRRTEAFF. The CDR3 coding sequence is TGTGCCAGCAGTTTATTATCCAGGAGGACTGAAGCTTTCTTT.

This chain uses TRBV7-9 with TRBJ1-1; 8 bases map to TRBD1. Germline V lookup: CDR1 SEHNR, CDR2 FQNEAQ (reference sequence). The CDR3 spans 16 residues. J gave up 0 bases and V 5 bases, and 8 bases lay outside the gene matches. The CDR3 DNA sequence: TGTGCCAGCAGCCTTAGGACAGGGACCATGAACACTGAAGCTTTCTTT. Translating gives CASSLRTGTMNTEAFF.